This TCR beta chain was retrieved from a study of human T cells and chemical hapten exposure. Regarding time point: pre-sensitization, week 0. Treatment of the sample: therapeutic diphenylcyclopropenone sensitization with weekly scalp DPC. Unseparated into fractions, whole blood served as the source from which total RNA was extracted. The library gave individual cDNA molecules unique molecular identifiers. TCRdb reanalysed the RACE reads using MiXCR and keeps one entry per CDR3 protein. This table has about 380,000 distinct CDR3 sequences, less than 6.5% appearing once. There are many counts of this clonotype. The antigen is unknown. Study results and caveats: Donors had alopecia, so their immune response may differ from healthy people's.

The source material was whole blood, sampled in connection with sensitization to the hapten diphenylcyclopropenone (DPC). The sequence was collected from a woman in her forties or fifties with alopecia areata. Some clones in this sample may be carry-over from other donors' samples.

The CDR3 is CASSLNSRGGNQPQHF. The CDR3 region has the DNA TGTGCCAGCAGTTTAAATTCCAGGGGTGGCAATCAGCCCCAGCATTTT. This rearrangement joins TRBV27 to TRBJ1-5, with D possibly matching TRBD1 (6 bases). V gave up 2 bases and J gave up 2 bases, with 13 bases separating them. The CDR3 loop spans 16 amino acids. Germline V gene lookup returns CDR1 MNHEY and CDR2 SMNVEV (reference sequence).